In its sample, the clone carrying this TCR beta chain was seen many times. This sample was included in a study of neurological immune-mediated disorders. Time point indicated: technical triplicate 3. The unsorted libraries had their origin in 2 million PBMCs stored at -80 C. The authors made cDNA by 5'RACE with 10-nucleotide random UMIs. Each sequencing run yielded over 170 million TCR-beta sequences from 15-18 subjects. In TCRdb, the 5' RACE reads were re-called with MiXCR into one record per CDR3 protein. This table holds some 48,000 distinct CDR3 sequences, about 22% found once. This CDR3 is 15 amino acids long. V was clipped by 3 bases and J by 4 bases; unmatched bases: 5. The germline V gene encodes CDR1 MGHRA and CDR2 YSYEKL.

The chain joins TRBV4-1 to TRBJ1-5, with 8 bases that match TRBD1. The sequence was collected from a man aged 55-75 years with HTLV-1-associated myelopathy (HAM/TSP). Specimen: PBMCs. The CDR3 DNA reads as TGCGCCAGCAGCCAGGCCGGACAGGGTAATCAGCCCCAGCATTTT. Translating it yields CASSQAGQGNQPQHF.